This TCR beta chain came from a study of cytomegalovirus exposure and HLA in healthy donors. Whole-study findings and limits: An analysis done earlier found most TCR beta V segments productive about 90% or about 30% of the time. One cluster of highly shared sequence variants probably arose as a sequencing artifact. Whilst most TCR sequences proved rare, a subset of public TCRs occurred across many donors. Later work associated 16,951 TCR beta sequences with HLA alleles at 0.05 false discovery rate.

The PCR used 60 Vbeta and 13 Jbeta primers. Clones were sequenced by immunoSEQ multiplex PCR, and TCRdb holds only the in-frame ones, with some missing. In the table there are approximately 210,000 clones, 75% to 85% of which are singletons. V dropped 3 bases and J dropped 3 bases, with 19 bases sitting between them. Looked up from germline, CDR1 is SGHKS and CDR2 is YYEKEE (reference sequence). The CDR3 sequence is 17 residues long. Note on this clone: Its antigen is still unknown.

This chain connects TRBV5-5 to TRBJ1-5; a weak D match, TRBD1 (5 bases). This TCR derives from a woman aged 50 to 60 in good health and CMV-seronegative. Sequenced input: PBMCs. The CDR3 is CASSSLGGVVPNQPQHF. In nucleotides, the CDR3 is TGTGCCAGCAGCTCCTTGGGGGGAGTTGTTCCCAATCAGCCCCAGCATTTT. Full variable domain (rest looked up from reference TRBV5-5 and TRBJ1-5): DAGVTQSPTHLIKTRGQQVTLRCSPISGHKSVSWYQQVLGQGPQFIFQYYEKEERGRGNFPDRFSARQFPNYSSELNVNALLLGDSALYLCASSSLGGVVPNQPQHFGDGTRLSIL.